Below are 15 T cell receptor beta chains sequenced from a single sample in a study of blood T cell repertoires in COVID-19. The method was immunoSEQ multiplex PCR; TCRdb's version includes in-frame clones alone and lacks a portion of them. This table has tens of thousands of clones, around 82% appearing once. Material: peripheral blood. The receptor set was obtained from a human donor in a cohort sampled during active COVID-19.

The J gene is TRBJ2-5, the V gene TRBV6-6, with 9 bases aligning to TRBD2. The CDR3 is made up of 17 amino acids. Germline V lookup: CDR1 MNHNY, CDR2 SVGAGI (reference sequence). J was trimmed by 5 bases and V by 5 bases; bases with no gene match: 15. The CDR3 spells CASSPGSGSGGGETQYF. The CDR3 DNA follows: TGTGCCAGCAGTCCCGGCAGTGGTAGCGGGGGTGGTGAGACCCAGTACTTC.

On this clone: Other nucleotide sequences in the sample specify the same CDR3. CDR3 nucleotides: TGCGCCAGCAGCTTACAGGGGGCCTCCCAAGAGACCCAGTACTTC. It codes for CASSLQGASQETQYF. The chain employs TRBV5-1 and TRBJ2-5, with 9 bases that match TRBD1. Germline values: CDR1 SGHRS, CDR2 YFSETQ. CDR3 length: 15 amino acids. Trimming removed 2 bases from V and 1 base from J; junction bases left unmatched: 3.

This sequence joins TRBV20-1 and TRBJ1-6; the match to TRBD1 covers 8 bases. The CDR3 sequence is 15 residues long. Germline V gene sequence: CDR1 DFQATT, CDR2 SNEGSKA (reference sequence). Unmatched junction bases numbered 7, after V lost 3 bases and J lost 6 bases. The CDR3 bases are TGCAGTGCTAGTAGGTACAGGGGGGGTAATTCACCCCTCCACTTT. It yields the protein CSASRYRGGNSPLHF.

The chain carries TRBV20-1 and TRBJ2-7, with D possibly being TRBD2 (5 bases). The germline V gene encodes CDR1 DFQATT and CDR2 SNEGSKA (reference sequence). This CDR3 spans 11 amino acids. V was cut by 6 bases and J by 6 bases, with 12 bases left in between. CDR3 region: CSANSEVEQYF. The CDR3 nucleotides read TGCAGTGCCAATTCGGAGGTCGAGCAGTACTTC.

This chain joins TRBV2 and TRBJ1-1; a possible D gene is TRBD1 (6 bases). In germline, CDR1 is SNHLY, CDR2 FYNNEI. The ends were cut back, 6 bases at V and 4 bases at J, with 15 bases in the middle. The CDR3 contains 14 residues. The CDR3 loop is CASSLRGEVTEAFF. As DNA, the CDR3 is TGTGCCAGCAGCCTCAGGGGTGAGGTCACTGAAGCTTTCTTT. The full variable domain, completed using reference TRBV2 and TRBJ1-1, is EPEVTQTPSHQVTQMGQEVILRCVPISNHLYFYWYRQILGQKVEFLVSFYNNEISEKSEIFDDQFSVERPDGSNFTLKIRSTKLEDSAMYFCASSLRGEVTEAFFGQGTRLTVV.

The chain employs TRBV7-3 and TRBJ1-6; D possibly corresponds to TRBD1 (6 bases). This CDR3 comprises 15 residues. V dropped 0 bases and J dropped 6 bases, with 9 bases sitting between them. The germline V gene has CDR1 SGHTA and CDR2 FQGTGA. DNA for the CDR3: TGTGCCAGCAGCTTAACAGGGGGAAGTAATTCACCCCTCCACTTT. Its translation: CASSLTGGSNSPLHF.

The chain uses TRBV7-2 and TRBJ1-5; no firm D call. The CDR3 loop spans 15 amino acids. The V and J ends lost 4 bases and 3 bases respectively, with 13 bases between them. Per germline, CDR1 SGHTA and CDR2 FQGNSA. Here the CDR3 DNA reads TGTGCCAGCAGCTCCACAATGCGGCCCAATCAGCCCCAGCATTTT. Translating it yields CASSSTMRPNQPQHF.

V usage is TRBV6-2 or TRBV6-3 and J usage is TRBJ2-7; a weak D match, TRBD2 (6 bases). V shed 4 bases and J shed 5 bases, with 24 bases lying between them. Germline V gives CDR1 MNHEY, CDR2 SVGEGT. The CDR3 has 17 amino acids. DNA of the CDR3: TGTGCCAGCAGTTCCTCCGCGTTCGGAGGGGCGAACCACGAGCAGTACTTC. Translation: CASSSSAFGGANHEQYF.

The gene calls are TRBV29-1 and TRBJ1-1, with a weak D call TRBD1 (6 bases). V was cut by 6 bases and J by 5 bases, with 22 bases left in between. Germline V lookup: CDR1 SQVTM, CDR2 ANQGSEA. This CDR3 is built from 15 residues. CDR3 region: CSVDSKGGLRTEAFF. CDR3 DNA: TGCAGCGTCGACTCGAAGGGGGGGTTGCGGACTGAAGCTTTCTTT.

V gene TRBV7-2 combines with J gene TRBJ2-7; TRBD1 matches 8 bases. Per the germline V gene, CDR1 is SGHTA and CDR2 is FQGNSA. J gave up 3 bases and V 5 bases, and 6 bases lay outside the gene matches. The CDR3 has 14 residues. CDR3 sequence: CASSPRTGLYEQYF. CDR3 in DNA: TGTGCCAGCAGCCCGCGGACAGGGCTCTACGAGCAGTACTTC. The variable domain in full, with the rest retrieved from reference TRBV7-2 and TRBJ2-7, is GAGVSQSPSNKVTEKGKDVELRCDPISGHTALYWYRQSLGQGLEFLIYFQGNSAPDKSGLPSDRFSAERTGGSVSTLTIQRTQQEDSAVYLCASSPRTGLYEQYFGPGTRLTVT.

The gene calls are TRBV9 and TRBJ1-3; TRBD1 might be the D (5 bases). The CDR3 runs to 16 residues. Deletions cut 0 bases from V and 0 bases from J, with 10 bases between. Germline CDR1 SGDLS, CDR2 YYNGEE. DNA for the CDR3: TGTGCCAGCAGCGTAGGGGGCAGTCTCTCTGGAAACACCATATATTTT. Protein product: CASSVGGSLSGNTIYF.

This sequence joins TRBV5-1 and TRBJ1-2; D possibly corresponds to TRBD1 (5 bases). The germline V and J ends were trimmed by 5 bases and 6 bases, with 14 bases remaining between them. The CDR3 is made up of 13 amino acids. Germline CDR1 is SGHRS and CDR2 is YFSETQ. CDR3 DNA sequence: TGCGCCAGCAGGGGCAGGGTTCTACATGGCTACACCTTC. It translates to CASRGRVLHGYTF.

In its sample, this clone was seen once. The chain is built from TRBV5-1 and TRBJ1-4, with TRBD1 matching 8 bases. CDR1 and CDR2 (germline): SGHRS, YFSETQ. J lost 4 bases, V lost 4 bases, and 6 bases had no gene match. The CDR3 is 15 residues long. CDR3 amino acids: CASSPRGPGNEKLFF. CDR3 sequence (DNA): TGCGCCAGCAGCCCCAGGGGGCCGGGTAATGAAAAACTGTTTTTT.

This sequence joins TRBV10-3 and TRBJ1-3; 8 nucleotides align to TRBD1. There are 15 residues in the CDR3. CDR1 and CDR2 (germline): ENHRY, SYGVKD. V gave up 6 bases and J gave up 3 bases; unmatched junction bases: 7. CDR3 sequence: CAISGQGLGGNTIYF. The CDR3 DNA reads as TGTGCCATCAGCGGACAGGGTCTGGGTGGAAACACCATATATTTT.

The chain combines TRBV18 with TRBJ1-2, with TRBD1 matching 9 bases. In germline, CDR1 is KGHSH, CDR2 LQKENI. This CDR3 comprises 15 residues. The J segment lost 7 bases and the V segment lost 3 bases, leaving 9 bases of the junction unmatched. CDR3 in DNA: TGTGCCAGCTCACCTAGAGGGACAGGGCTGGTTGGCTACACCTTC. As protein: CASSPRGTGLVGYTF.